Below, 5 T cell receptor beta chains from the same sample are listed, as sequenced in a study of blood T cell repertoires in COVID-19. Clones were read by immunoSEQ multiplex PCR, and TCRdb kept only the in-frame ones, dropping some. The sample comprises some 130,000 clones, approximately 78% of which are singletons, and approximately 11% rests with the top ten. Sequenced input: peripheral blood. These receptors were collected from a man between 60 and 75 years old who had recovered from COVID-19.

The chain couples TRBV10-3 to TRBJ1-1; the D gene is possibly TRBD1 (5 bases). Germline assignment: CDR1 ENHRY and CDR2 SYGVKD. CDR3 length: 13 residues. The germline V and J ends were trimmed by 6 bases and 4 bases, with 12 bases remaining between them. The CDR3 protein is CAIRPDRITEAFF. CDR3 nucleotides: TGTGCCATCAGACCCGACAGAATCACTGAAGCTTTCTTT.

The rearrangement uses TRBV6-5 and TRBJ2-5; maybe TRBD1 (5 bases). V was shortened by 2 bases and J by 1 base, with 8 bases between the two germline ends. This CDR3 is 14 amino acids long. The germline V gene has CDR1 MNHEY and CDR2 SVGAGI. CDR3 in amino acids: CASSYGAVQETQYF. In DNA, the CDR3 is TGTGCCAGCAGTTACGGGGCCGTCCAAGAGACCCAGTACTTC.

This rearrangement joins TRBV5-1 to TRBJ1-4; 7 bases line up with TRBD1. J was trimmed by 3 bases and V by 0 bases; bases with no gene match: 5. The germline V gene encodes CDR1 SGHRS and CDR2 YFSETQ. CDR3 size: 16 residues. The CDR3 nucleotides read TGCGCCAGCAGCTTGGGAGGGGGCCCGGCTAATGAAAAACTGTTTTTT. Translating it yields CASSLGGGPANEKLFF.

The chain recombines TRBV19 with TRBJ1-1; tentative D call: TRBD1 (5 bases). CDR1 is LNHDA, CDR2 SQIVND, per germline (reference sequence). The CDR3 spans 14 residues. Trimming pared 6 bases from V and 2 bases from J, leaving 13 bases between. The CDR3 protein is CASRTFQGNTEAFF. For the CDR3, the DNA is TGTGCCAGTAGGACCTTCCAGGGAAACACTGAAGCTTTCTTT. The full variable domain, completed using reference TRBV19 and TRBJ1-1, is DGGITQSPKYLFRKEGQNVTLSCEQNLNHDAMYWYRQDPGQGLRLIYYSQIVNDFQKGDIAEGYSVSREKKESFPLTVTSAQKNPTAFYLCASRTFQGNTEAFFGQGTRLTVV.

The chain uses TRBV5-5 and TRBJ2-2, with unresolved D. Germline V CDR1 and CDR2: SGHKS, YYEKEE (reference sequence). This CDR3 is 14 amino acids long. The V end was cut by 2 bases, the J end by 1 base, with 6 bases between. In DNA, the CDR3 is TGTGCCAGCAGCTTTGTCCAGAACACCGGGGAGCTGTTTTTT. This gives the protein CASSFVQNTGELFF.